This T cell receptor beta chain was identified in a study of PD-1 blockade in classical Hodgkin lymphoma. Some clones are missing from TCRdb's copy, which holds only in-frame ones; the method was immunoSEQ multiplex PCR. The sample contains tens of thousands of clones, roughly 73% of which appear only once. Noted time point: cycle 4 day 1 (C4D1), after less than 7 weeks of nivolumab. Every patient relapsed after autologous stem cell transplantation, and brentuximab vedotin exposure varied. Broader study findings: In newly diagnosed patients, baseline TCR diversity was reportedly below that of healthy donors. Compared with baseline, CD4+ but not CD8+ TCR diversity had risen significantly by C4D1. For complete responders, baseline diversity was comparable to that of newly diagnosed patients.

The CDR3 runs 14 residues. From germline, CDR1 is MNHEY and CDR2 SVGAGI. V was clipped by 2 bases and J by 8 bases, with 15 bases between them. A note on this clone: As yet, its antigen is unknown.

The receptor comes from a human donor with classical Hodgkin lymphoma. The sequenced sample was peripheral blood mononuclear cells (PBMCs), obtained before the fourth cycle of nivolumab. The chain is built from TRBV6-5 and TRBJ1-1; possible D gene TRBD1, 5 bases. CDR3 sequence reads: CASSYTGGLWEAFF. CDR3 in DNA: TGTGCCAGCAGTTACACCGGGGGTCTATGGGAAGCTTTCTTT.